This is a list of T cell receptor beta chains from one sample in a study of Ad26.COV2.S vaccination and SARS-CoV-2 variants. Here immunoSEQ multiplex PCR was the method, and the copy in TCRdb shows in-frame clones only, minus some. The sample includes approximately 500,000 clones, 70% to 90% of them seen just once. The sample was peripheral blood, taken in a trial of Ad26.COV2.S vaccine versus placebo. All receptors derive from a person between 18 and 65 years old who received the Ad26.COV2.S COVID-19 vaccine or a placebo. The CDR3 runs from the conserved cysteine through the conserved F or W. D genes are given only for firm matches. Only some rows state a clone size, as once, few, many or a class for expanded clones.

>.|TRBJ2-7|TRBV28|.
CASSGRGGRDNEQYF
TGTGCCAGCAGCGGAAGGGGGGGTAGAGACAACGAGCAGTACTTC
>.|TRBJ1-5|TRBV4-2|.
CASSQETADQPQHF
TGTGCCAGCAGCCAAGAGACAGCAGATCAGCCCCAGCATTTT
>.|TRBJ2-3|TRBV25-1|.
CASSEWVADTQYF
TGTGCCAGCAGTGAATGGGTTGCAGATACGCAGTATTTT
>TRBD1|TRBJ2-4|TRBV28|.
CASSSRTGTGHKNIQYF
TGTGCCAGCAGTTCCCGAACCGGGACAGGGCACAAAAACATTCAGTACTTC
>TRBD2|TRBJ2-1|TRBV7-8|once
CASSTGTSAYNEQFF
TGTGCCAGCAGCACCGGGACTAGCGCCTACAATGAGCAGTTCTTC
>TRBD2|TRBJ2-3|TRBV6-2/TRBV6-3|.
CASSHPLSGRAGTDTQYF
TGTGCCAGCAGTCACCCCCTTAGCGGGAGGGCCGGTACAGATACGCAGTATTTT
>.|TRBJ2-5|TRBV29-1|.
CSVEAGRETQYF
TGCAGCGTTGAAGCAGGGCGGGAGACCCAGTACTTC
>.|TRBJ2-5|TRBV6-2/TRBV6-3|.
CASSWTEETQYF
TGTGCCAGCAGTTGGACAGAAGAGACCCAGTACTTC
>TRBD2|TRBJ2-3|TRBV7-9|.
CASSKQVGGDTQYF
TGTGCCAGCAGCAAACAGGTGGGAGGGGATACGCAGTATTTT
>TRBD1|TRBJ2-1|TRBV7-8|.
CASSPGTGGLYNEQFF
TGTGCCAGCAGCCCAGGGACAGGGGGCTTGTACAATGAGCAGTTCTTC
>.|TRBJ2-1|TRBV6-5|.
CASGGLMGNEQFF
TGTGCCAGCGGCGGGCTAATGGGGAATGAGCAGTTCTTC
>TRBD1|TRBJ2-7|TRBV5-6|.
CASSFGGQGGAEQYF
TGTGCCAGCAGCTTCGGGGGACAGGGGGGAGCCGAGCAGTACTTC
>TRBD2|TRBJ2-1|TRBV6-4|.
CASQREPIGGEQFF
TGTGCCAGCCAGCGGGAGCCAATCGGGGGTGAGCAGTTCTTC
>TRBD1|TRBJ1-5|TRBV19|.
CASSEPTGVQPQHF
TGTGCCAGTAGTGAACCCACAGGGGTTCAGCCCCAGCATTTT
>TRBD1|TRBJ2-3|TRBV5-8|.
CASSLYRGSTDTQYF
TGTGCCAGCAGCTTATACAGGGGTAGCACAGATACGCAGTATTTT
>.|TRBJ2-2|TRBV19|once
CASSVTGGPGELFF
TGTGCCAGTAGTGTCACCGGTGGTCCCGGGGAGCTGTTTTTT
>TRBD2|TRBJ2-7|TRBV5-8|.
CASSFQRELNEQYF
TGTGCCAGCAGCTTCCAGCGGGAGTTGAACGAGCAGTACTTC
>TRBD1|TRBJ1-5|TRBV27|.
CASSYGTGSSAQHF
TGTGCCAGCAGTTATGGGACAGGGTCTTCAGCCCAGCATTTT
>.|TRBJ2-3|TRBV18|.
CASSPLATSTDTQYF
TGTGCCAGCTCCCCGCTAGCAACCAGCACAGATACGCAGTATTTT
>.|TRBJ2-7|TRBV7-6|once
CASSPFSLDTELSSYEQYF
TGTGCCAGCAGCCCCTTTAGCCTGGACACCGAGTTGAGCTCCTACGAGCAGTACTTC
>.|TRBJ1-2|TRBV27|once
CASSLSGYGYTF
TGTGCCAGCAGTTTATCTGGGTATGGCTACACCTTC
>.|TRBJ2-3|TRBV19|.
CASSPGTGPGDTQYF
TGTGCCAGTAGTCCGGGGACGGGCCCTGGGGATACGCAGTATTTT
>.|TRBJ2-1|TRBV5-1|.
CASSLAPGLRNEQFF
TGCGCCAGCAGCTTGGCCCCGGGTCTTAGGAATGAGCAGTTCTTC
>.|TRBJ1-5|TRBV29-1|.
CSAMDPFTAQHF
TGCAGCGCCATGGACCCATTCACGGCCCAGCATTTT
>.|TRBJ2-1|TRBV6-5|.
CASSRAVGNEQFF
TGTGCCAGCAGTAGGGCCGTTGGCAATGAGCAGTTCTTC
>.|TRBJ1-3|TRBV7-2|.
CASSPPRAAGNTIYF
TGTGCCAGCAGCCCGCCTCGCGCCGCTGGAAACACCATATATTTT
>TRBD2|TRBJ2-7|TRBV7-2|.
CASSTGSGYEQYF
TGTGCCAGCTCGACGGGTAGCGGGTACGAGCAGTACTTC
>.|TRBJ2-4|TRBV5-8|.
CASILGVRLGGDIQYF
.
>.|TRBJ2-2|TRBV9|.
CASSVAWAAGELFF
TGTGCCAGCAGCGTAGCTTGGGCAGCCGGGGAGCTGTTTTTT
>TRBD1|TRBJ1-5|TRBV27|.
CASSFTGGNQPQHF
TGTGCCAGCAGTTTTACAGGGGGCAATCAGCCCCAGCATTTT
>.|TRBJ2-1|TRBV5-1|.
CASRLDRPTYNEQFF
TGCGCCAGCAGGTTAGACAGGCCCACCTACAATGAGCAGTTCTTC
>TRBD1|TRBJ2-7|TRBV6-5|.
CASTTGTGLEQYF
TGTGCCAGCACAACCGGGACAGGTCTCGAGCAGTACTTC